This TCR beta chain was sequenced for a study of shared clonotypes between healthy human individuals. Assay used: immunoSEQ multiplex PCR; TCRdb lists only in-frame clones, some missing. The sample lists approximately 2.5 million clones, more than 80% occurring once. Study-wide results and limits: The study generally estimated greater richness for naive than memory subsets.

Participating donors were healthy, HIV-negative adults free of recent acute infections or vaccinations. About this clone: Its antigen is not known.

This CDR3 is built from 16 residues. Germline-derived CDR1 and CDR2 are SGHNT and YENEEA. V was pared by 5 bases and J by 0 bases, with 8 bases of the junction left unmatched. The material sequenced was naive CD4+ T cells sorted from blood. The subset is: CD45RA+ positively selected. This TCR was sampled from a man younger than 30 in good health. The rearrangement uses TRBV11-3 and TRBJ2-3; 7 nucleotides line up with TRBD1. CDR3 residues: CASSPTGSLSTDTQYF. The CDR3 region has the DNA TGTGCCAGCAGCCCGACAGGGTCCCTAAGCACAGATACGCAGTATTTT.